This T cell receptor beta chain emerged from a study of vaccination and CD4 T cells after COVID-19. Cultured CD4+ T-cell DNA underwent Oncomine TCR Beta short-read sequencing. One entry per CDR3 protein, called by TCRdb with MiXCR from the PCR reads. Of over 15,000 distinct CDR3 sequences in the sample, about 60% were seen once. As to treatment: 10-day PBMC culture with coronavirus spike peptide pools or control peptides (ViraFEST assay). There are 16 residues in the CDR3. V trimming: 3 bases; J trimming: 5 bases; junction bases outside the gene matches: 10. In germline, CDR1 is SGHVS, CDR2 FQNEAQ. About this clonotype: Its antigen remains unidentified.

Sequenced material: CD4+ T cells from blood, cultured in vitro, taken after SARS-CoV-2 vaccination. The V gene is TRBV7-8, the J gene TRBJ1-2; 9 bases agree with TRBD1. This clonotype originated in a human donor who had recovered from COVID-19. In DNA, the CDR3 is TGTGCCAGCAGCTTGAGGCCGGGACAGGGTGGATATGGCTACACCTTC. Amino acids: CASSLRPGQGGYGYTF.